This passage covers 26 T cell receptor beta chains from one sample sequenced in a study of T-cell reconstitution after alpha-beta-depleted transplantation in children. Preparation of the TCRbeta library used unique molecular identifiers. Using its own MiXCR run on the PCR reads, TCRdb lists one record per CDR3 protein. Seen here are more than 200,000 distinct CDR3 sequences, about a quarter observed once, and the top ten hold roughly 2.7%. Sequencing was performed on PBMCs, taken before TCRalphabeta/CD19-depleted stem cell transplant. The receptors were sampled from a girl aged 2 to 10 with Fanconi anemia, due to receive a stem cell transplant.

This clonotype showed up many times. The chain recombines TRBV12-3 or TRBV12-4 with TRBJ2-5; D is unclear. This CDR3 has 14 residues. Trimming took off 1 base at V and 5 bases at J, with 11 bases between the two ends. CDR3 region: CASSLVPGWETQYF. CDR3 sequence (DNA): TGTGCCAGCAGTTTAGTCCCAGGTTGGGAGACCCAGTACTTC.

This clonotype was picked up one time. V usage is TRBV20-1 and J usage is TRBJ2-7; 8 nucleotides match TRBD1. This CDR3 is built from 13 residues. The germline V gene encodes CDR1 DFQATT and CDR2 SNEGSKA (reference sequence). V shed 6 bases and J 3 bases; nucleotides not matched to a gene: 7. CDR3 DNA sequence: TGCAGTGCCCGGAAGGGACAGGACTACGAGCAGTACTTC. Amino acid sequence: CSARKGQDYEQYF.

This clonotype was picked up many times. The chain couples TRBV29-1 to TRBJ2-1; 9 bases map to TRBD1. CDR3 length: 15 residues. Unmatched junction bases numbered 13, after V lost 6 bases and J lost 7 bases. Germline CDR1 and CDR2: SQVTM and ANQGSEA. The CDR3 DNA reads as TGCAGCGTCCCTTGGGTGGACAGGGGTCGGAATGAGCAGTTCTTC. Translating it yields CSVPWVDRGRNEQFF.

The gene calls are TRBV20-1 and TRBJ2-7, with 7 positions matching TRBD2. V was pared by 3 bases and J by 6 bases, with 11 bases of the junction left unmatched. The CDR3 has 14 residues. Germline values: CDR1 DFQATT, CDR2 SNEGSKA (reference sequence). The CDR3 loop is CSASPWDGGGEQYF. The CDR3 DNA is TGCAGTGCTAGTCCCTGGGATGGCGGGGGCGAGCAGTACTTC.

The CDR3 region is CASSYDRYEQYF. CDR3 nucleotides: TGTGCCAGCAGTTACGATCGGTACGAGCAGTACTTC. V is TRBV6-5 and J is TRBJ2-7; D is ambiguous. The CDR3 is 12 residues long. V was shortened by 2 bases and J by 4 bases, with 6 bases between the two germline ends. Germline V lookup: CDR1 MNHEY, CDR2 SVGAGI.

The rearrangement links TRBV9 to TRBJ2-3; D uncertain. CDR3 length: 17 amino acids. V gave up 0 bases and J gave up 1 base, with 15 bases separating them. The germline gives CDR1 SGDLS, CDR2 YYNGEE. The CDR3 region is CASSVEGRNGGTDTQYF. CDR3 coding DNA: TGTGCCAGCAGCGTAGAAGGTAGAAACGGCGGCACAGATACGCAGTATTTT.

This clonotype has only a few counts. The chain uses TRBV21-1 and TRBJ2-1. TRBV21-1 represents a pseudogene. This CDR3 is built from 13 residues. For the CDR3, the DNA is TGTGCCAGCAGCAACAAAAGGGACAATGAGCAGTTCTTC. Its translation is CASSNKRDNEQFF.

There are a few counts of this clonotype. The V gene is TRBV19, the J gene TRBJ2-1; D unclear. The CDR3 contains 14 residues. In germline, CDR1 is LNHDA, CDR2 SQIVND (reference sequence). With 3 bases removed from V and 5 bases from J, the gap between germline ends came to 11 bases. CDR3 sequence: CASSISDGHNEQFF. CDR3 bases: TGTGCCAGTAGTATTTCGGACGGTCACAATGAGCAGTTCTTC.

The chain recombines TRBV5-1 with TRBJ2-7; weak D call: TRBD2 (6 bases). The V gene's germline CDR1 is SGHRS and CDR2 YFSETQ. The CDR3 length is 13 residues. The ends were cut back, 5 bases at V and 7 bases at J, with 16 bases in the middle. The CDR3 nucleotides are TGCGCCAGCAGGAGAGGAGGGAGTTGGGAGCAGTACTTC. It is translated as CASRRGGSWEQYF.

This clonotype was recorded many times. This chain connects TRBV7-2 to TRBJ2-7; 8 bases are shared with TRBD2. Germline V gene sequence: CDR1 SGHTA, CDR2 FQGNSA. The V gene end was trimmed by 2 bases and the J gene end by 0 bases; junction bases not matched to a gene: 0. CDR3 length: 14 residues. The CDR3 DNA is TGTGCCAGCAGCTTAACTAGCGGCTCCTACGAGCAGTACTTC. Protein sequence: CASSLTSGSYEQYF. The full variable domain, completed using reference TRBV7-2 and TRBJ2-7, is GAGVSQSPSNKVTEKGKDVELRCDPISGHTALYWYRQSLGQGLEFLIYFQGNSAPDKSGLPSDRFSAERTGGSVSTLTIQRTQQEDSAVYLCASSLTSGSYEQYFGPGTRLTVT.

The rearrangement links TRBV29-1 to TRBJ2-7; unclear D gene. V lost 6 bases, J lost 0 bases, and 15 bases lay in between. The CDR3 is made up of 14 amino acids. Germline V gives CDR1 SQVTM, CDR2 ANQGSEA. CDR3 residues: CSVESPVGSYEQYF. The CDR3 coding sequence is TGCAGCGTAGAAAGTCCGGTCGGCTCCTACGAGCAGTACTTC.

CDR3 sequence reads: CASSSSSGGTDTQYF. CDR3 DNA sequence: TGCGCCAGCAGCTCATCTAGCGGGGGCACAGATACGCAGTATTTT. The chain recombines TRBV5-1 with TRBJ2-3, with 9 bases aligning to TRBD2. Trimming cost V 3 bases and J 1 base; bases outside gene matches: 3. Germline V CDR1 and CDR2: SGHRS, YFSETQ. The CDR3 is made up of 15 amino acids.

In this sample, this clonotype turned up a few times. The chain combines TRBV20-1 with TRBJ2-1; 8 bases are a match to TRBD2. Germline V gene data show CDR1 as DFQATT and CDR2 as SNEGSKA (reference sequence). This CDR3 has 17 residues. V lost 0 bases, J lost 4 bases, and 11 bases stayed unmatched. The CDR3 coding sequence is TGCAGTGCTAGAGATTGGCGGGAGGCTTTTATTTACAATGAGCAGTTCTTC. It specifies CSARDWREAFIYNEQFF.

V and J are TRBV7-1 and TRBJ2-7; 10 positions agree with TRBD2. TRBV7-1 falls under the ORF class, with uncertain function. V gave up 11 bases and J gave up 3 bases; unmatched junction bases: 28. This CDR3 comprises 20 residues. For the CDR3, the DNA is TGTGCCCCATGGGGGCAGAAAGGGGCTAGCGGGAGAAAGTCTTGCTACGAGCAGTACTTC. Encoded protein: CAPWGQKGASGRKSCYEQYF.

The rearrangement joins TRBV6-1 to TRBJ2-1, with 8 bases matching TRBD2. Trimming at V came to 5 bases and at J to 8 bases, leaving 17 bases not matched to a gene. The CDR3 has 17 amino acids. Germline CDR1 and CDR2: MNHNS and SASEGT. The CDR3 DNA is TGTGCCAGCAGTCGACCGGGACTAGTAGCCCTAAGGGATGAGCAGTTCTTC. Encoded protein: CASSRPGLVALRDEQFF.

This chain joins TRBV20-1 and TRBJ2-1, with D uncertain. The CDR3 has 13 amino acids. Germline V gene data show CDR1 as DFQATT and CDR2 as SNEGSKA (reference sequence). Trimming left V 7 bases short and J 7 bases short, with 17 bases between. The chain's CDR3 is CSVTNPAWNEQFF. The DNA of the CDR3 is TGCAGTGTTACGAACCCTGCATGGAATGAGCAGTTCTTC.

There are many counts of this clonotype. The rearrangement joins TRBV2 to TRBJ2-5, with D hard to call. CDR3 length: 10 residues. The V end lost 7 bases, the J end lost 5 bases, and 5 bases lay between the germline ends. The germline gives CDR1 SNHLY, CDR2 FYNNEI. CDR3 nucleotide sequence: TGTGCCAGCAAACAGGAGACCCAGTACTTC. Amino acids: CASKQETQYF.

This CDR3 reads CSARAGTVDSPLHF. The CDR3 bases are TGCAGTGCTAGGGCCGGGACAGTAGATTCACCCCTCCACTTT. This chain joins TRBV20-1 and TRBJ1-6, with 7 bases lining up with TRBD1. The junction had 7 bases not matched to a gene; V was cut back by 3 bases and J by 8 bases. The CDR3 contains 14 residues. CDR1 DFQATT and CDR2 SNEGSKA come from the germline V gene (reference sequence).

This clonotype was detected ten times or more. The CDR3 protein is CASSQVYGELFF. DNA of the CDR3: TGTGCCAGCAGCCAAGTTTACGGGGAGCTGTTTTTT. V usage is TRBV4-2 and J usage is TRBJ2-2; unclear D gene. Trimming pared 1 base from V and 7 bases from J, leaving 4 bases between. The CDR3 is 12 amino acids. The germline V gene has CDR1 LGHNA and CDR2 YNFKEQ.

Many counts were recorded for this clonotype. CDR3 amino acids: CSAEDRTVLDNEQFF. In DNA form, the CDR3 reads TGCAGCGCCGAAGACCGGACAGTTTTGGACAATGAGCAGTTCTTC. This chain joins TRBV29-1 and TRBJ2-1, with D tentatively TRBD1 (6 bases). Germline lookup yields CDR1 SQVTM and CDR2 ANQGSEA. The CDR3 spans 15 residues. The germline V and J ends were trimmed by 7 bases and 5 bases, with 21 bases remaining between them.

The CDR3 loop reads CASSQEGLGTASYEQYF. CDR3 bases: TGTGCCAGCAGCCAAGAAGGTCTGGGGACTGCCTCCTACGAGCAGTACTTC. V usage is TRBV4-2 and J usage is TRBJ2-7; a weak D match, TRBD2 (6 bases). CDR1 LGHNA and CDR2 YNFKEQ come from the germline V gene. V was trimmed by 0 bases and J by 0 bases, leaving 15 bases between them. The CDR3 contains 17 residues.

CDR3 residues: CASSQHPELEQFF. In DNA, the CDR3 is TGTGCCAGCAGCCAACACCCGGAACTAGAGCAGTTCTTC. The genes are TRBV7-3 and TRBJ2-1; no reliable D call. The germline V gene has CDR1 SGHTA and CDR2 FQGTGA. V was pared by 5 bases and J by 10 bases, with 15 bases between. The CDR3 has 13 residues.

The chain couples TRBV7-2 to TRBJ2-7; 10 positions agree with TRBD1. With V trimmed by 0 bases and J by 2 bases, 13 bases remained unmatched. The CDR3 is made up of 19 amino acids. CDR1 and CDR2 (germline): SGHTA, FQGNSA. CDR3 nucleotide sequence: TGTGCCAGCAGCTTAGCTCATGAGTTGTTCGGGACAGGGGCCTACGAGCAGTACTTC. Translating gives CASSLAHELFGTGAYEQYF.

This clonotype was recorded at least ten times. The chain joins TRBV29-1 to TRBJ2-1, with D unresolved. Germline CDR1 SQVTM, CDR2 ANQGSEA. The CDR3 runs to 13 residues. Trimming left V 4 bases short and J 0 bases short, with 7 bases between. The CDR3 region is CSVAHSSYNEQFF. The CDR3 DNA follows: TGCAGCGTTGCTCACTCCTCCTACAATGAGCAGTTCTTC.

This rearrangement joins TRBV7-2 to TRBJ2-7, with TRBD1 matching over 9 bases. The V and J ends lost 5 bases and 5 bases, in that order; junction bases with no gene match: 10. Germline lookup yields CDR1 SGHTA and CDR2 FQGNSA. The CDR3 totals 15 residues. CDR3 protein: CASSNRDRVLHEQYF. CDR3 DNA: TGTGCCAGCAGCAACCGGGACAGGGTCTTACACGAGCAGTACTTC. The whole variable domain, remainder taken from reference TRBV7-2 and TRBJ2-7, is GAGVSQSPSNKVTEKGKDVELRCDPISGHTALYWYRQSLGQGLEFLIYFQGNSAPDKSGLPSDRFSAERTGGSVSTLTIQRTQQEDSAVYLCASSNRDRVLHEQYFGPGTRLTVT.

A single count supports this clonotype. The rearrangement links TRBV6-2 or TRBV6-3 to TRBJ2-7; D call uncertain. The length of the CDR3 is 15 residues. Germline assignment: CDR1 MNHEY and CDR2 SVGEGT. The germline V and J ends were trimmed by 8 bases and 4 bases, with 21 bases remaining between them. The CDR3 DNA is TGTGCCAGCGTCCCCCACGGGTACGAGGCTTACGAGCAGTACTTC. The encoded protein is CASVPHGYEAYEQYF.